This T cell receptor beta chain came from a study of blood T cell repertoires in COVID-19. The germline V gene encodes CDR1 LGHNA and CDR2 YSLEER. Trimming took 1 base from V and 11 from J; bases not matched to a gene: 6. The CDR3 is made up of 14 amino acids. Individuals aged 18 to 89 years were recruited from approximately 22 US areas. Clinical history reported by participants formed the basis on which cohorts were assigned. Original processing methods: Quantification of nucleated cells was approximated via reference gene primer amplification. Profiled with immunoSEQ multiplex PCR; TCRdb holds only in-frame clones, not every one. The V and J calls and the clone size are those of that table, but D and trimming were determined from the DNA. This sample yields a few hundred thousand clones, of which approximately 85% are seen a single time; 2.2% belongs to the top ten.

The source material was PBMCs or T cells enriched from blood (not recorded which). The TCR originated in a man aged 30 to 39 who had recovered from COVID-19. The rearrangement uses TRBV4-3 and TRBJ2-3, with 10 bases lining up with TRBD2. CDR3 in amino acids: CASSQASGGTEQYF. The CDR3 DNA is TGCGCCAGCAGCCAAGCTAGCGGGGGAACGGAGCAGTATTTT.